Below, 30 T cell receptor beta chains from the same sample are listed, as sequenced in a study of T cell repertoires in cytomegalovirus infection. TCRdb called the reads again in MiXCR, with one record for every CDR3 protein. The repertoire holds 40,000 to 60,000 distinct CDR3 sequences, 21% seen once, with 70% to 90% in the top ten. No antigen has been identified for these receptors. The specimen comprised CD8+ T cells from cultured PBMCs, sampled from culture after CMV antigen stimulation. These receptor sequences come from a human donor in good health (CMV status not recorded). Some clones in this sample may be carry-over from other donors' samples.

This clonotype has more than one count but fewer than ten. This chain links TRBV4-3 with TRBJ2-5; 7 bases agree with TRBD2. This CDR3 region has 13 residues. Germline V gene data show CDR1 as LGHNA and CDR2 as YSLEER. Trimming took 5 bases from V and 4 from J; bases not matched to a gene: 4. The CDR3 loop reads CASSWGGRETQYF. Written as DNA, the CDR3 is TGCGCCAGCAGCTGGGGGGGGAGAGAGACCCAGTACTTC.

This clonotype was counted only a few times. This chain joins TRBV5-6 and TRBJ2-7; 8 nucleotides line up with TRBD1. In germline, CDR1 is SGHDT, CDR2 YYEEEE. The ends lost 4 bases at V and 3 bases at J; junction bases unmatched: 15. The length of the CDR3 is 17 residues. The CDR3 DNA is TGTGCCAGCAGCCTATACCTCGGGACAGGCGTAATCTACGAGCAGTACTTC. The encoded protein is CASSLYLGTGVIYEQYF.

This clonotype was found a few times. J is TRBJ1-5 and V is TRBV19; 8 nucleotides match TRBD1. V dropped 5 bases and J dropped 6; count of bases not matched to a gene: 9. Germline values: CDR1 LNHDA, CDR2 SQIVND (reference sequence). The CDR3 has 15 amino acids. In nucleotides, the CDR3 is TGTGCCAGTAGTTGGAGGGGAACAGGGGGTCAGCCCCAGCATTTT. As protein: CASSWRGTGGQPQHF.

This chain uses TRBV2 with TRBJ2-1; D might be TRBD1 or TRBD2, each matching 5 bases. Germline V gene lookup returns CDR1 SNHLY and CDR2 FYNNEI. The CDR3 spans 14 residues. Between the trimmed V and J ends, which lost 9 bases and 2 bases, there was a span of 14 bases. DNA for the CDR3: TGTGCCAGTGACCTAGCACAGGCCTACAATGAGCAGTTCTTC. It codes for CASDLAQAYNEQFF. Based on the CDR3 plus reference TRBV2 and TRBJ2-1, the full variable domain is EPEVTQTPSHQVTQMGQEVILRCVPISNHLYFYWYRQILGQKVEFLVSFYNNEISEKSEIFDDQFSVERPDGSNFTLKIRSTKLEDSAMYFCASDLAQAYNEQFFGPGTRLTVL.

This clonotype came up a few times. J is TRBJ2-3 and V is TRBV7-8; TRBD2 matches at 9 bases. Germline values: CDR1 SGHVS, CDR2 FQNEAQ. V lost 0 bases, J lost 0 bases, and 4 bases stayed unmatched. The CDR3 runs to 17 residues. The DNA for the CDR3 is TGTGCCAGCAGCTTAGCGATAGCGGGGGTCAGCACAGATACGCAGTATTTT. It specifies CASSLAIAGVSTDTQYF.

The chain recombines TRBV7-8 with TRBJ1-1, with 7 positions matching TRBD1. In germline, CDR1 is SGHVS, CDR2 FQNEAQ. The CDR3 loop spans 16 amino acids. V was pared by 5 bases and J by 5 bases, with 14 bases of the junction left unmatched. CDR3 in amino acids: CASSTPRQGAKTEAFF. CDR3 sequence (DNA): TGTGCCAGCAGCACCCCCAGACAGGGAGCGAAGACTGAAGCTTTCTTT.

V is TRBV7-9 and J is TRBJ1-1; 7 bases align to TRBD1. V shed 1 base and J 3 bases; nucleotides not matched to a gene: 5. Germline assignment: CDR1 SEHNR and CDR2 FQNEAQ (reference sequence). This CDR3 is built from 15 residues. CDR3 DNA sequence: TGTGCCAGCAGCTTAGATTCAGACAGGGACACTGAAGCTTTCTTT. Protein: CASSLDSDRDTEAFF.

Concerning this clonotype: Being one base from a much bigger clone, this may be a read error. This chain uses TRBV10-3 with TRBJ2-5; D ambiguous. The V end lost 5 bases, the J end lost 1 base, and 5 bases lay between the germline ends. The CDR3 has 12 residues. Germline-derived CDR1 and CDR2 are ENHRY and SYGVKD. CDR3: CAISHSQETQYF. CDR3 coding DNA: TGTGCCATCAGTCACAGCCAAGAGACCCAGTACTTC.

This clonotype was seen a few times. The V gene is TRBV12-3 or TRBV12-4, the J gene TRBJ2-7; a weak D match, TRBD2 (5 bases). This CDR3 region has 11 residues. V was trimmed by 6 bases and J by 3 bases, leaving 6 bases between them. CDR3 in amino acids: CASSRDYEQYF. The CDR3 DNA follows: TGTGCCAGCAGCCGGGACTACGAGCAGTACTTC.

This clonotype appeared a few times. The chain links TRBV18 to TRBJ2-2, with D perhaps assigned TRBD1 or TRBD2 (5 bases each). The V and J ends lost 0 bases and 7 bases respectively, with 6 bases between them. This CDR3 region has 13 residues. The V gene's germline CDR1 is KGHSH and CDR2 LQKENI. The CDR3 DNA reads TGTGCCAGCTCACCACCGGGGGTCGGGGAGCTGTTTTTT. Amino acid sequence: CASSPPGVGELFF.

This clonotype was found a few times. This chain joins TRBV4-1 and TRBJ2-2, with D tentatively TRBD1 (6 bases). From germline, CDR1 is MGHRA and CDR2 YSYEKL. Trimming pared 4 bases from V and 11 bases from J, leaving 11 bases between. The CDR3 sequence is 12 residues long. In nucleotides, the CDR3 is TGCGCCAGCAGCCTCGGGACAACCGAGCTGTTTTTT. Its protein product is CASSLGTTELFF.

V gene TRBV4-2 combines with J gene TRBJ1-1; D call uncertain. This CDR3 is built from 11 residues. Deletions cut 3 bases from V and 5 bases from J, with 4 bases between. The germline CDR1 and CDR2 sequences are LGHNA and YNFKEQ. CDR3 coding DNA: TGTGCCAGCAGCCATTCGACTGAAGCTTTCTTT. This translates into CASSHSTEAFF.

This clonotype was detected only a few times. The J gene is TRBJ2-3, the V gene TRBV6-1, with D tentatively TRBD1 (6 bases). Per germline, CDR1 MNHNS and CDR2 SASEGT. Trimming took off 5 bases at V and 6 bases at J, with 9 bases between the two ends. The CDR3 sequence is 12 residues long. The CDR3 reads CASSIDRDTQYF. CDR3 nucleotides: TGTGCCAGCAGTATCGACAGGGATACGCAGTATTTT.

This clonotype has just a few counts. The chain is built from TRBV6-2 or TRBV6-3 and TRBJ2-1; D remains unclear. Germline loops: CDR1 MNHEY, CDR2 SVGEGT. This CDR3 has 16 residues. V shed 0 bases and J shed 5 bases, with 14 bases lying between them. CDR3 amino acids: CASSYSNVLRDNEQFF. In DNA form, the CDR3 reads TGTGCCAGCAGTTACTCGAATGTCCTCCGGGACAATGAGCAGTTCTTC.

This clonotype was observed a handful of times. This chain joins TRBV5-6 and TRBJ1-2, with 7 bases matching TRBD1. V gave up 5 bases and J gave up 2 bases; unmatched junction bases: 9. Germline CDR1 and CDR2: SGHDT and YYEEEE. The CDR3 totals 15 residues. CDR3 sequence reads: CASSPGTANNYGYTF. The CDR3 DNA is TGTGCCAGCAGTCCCGGGACAGCTAACAACTATGGCTACACCTTC.

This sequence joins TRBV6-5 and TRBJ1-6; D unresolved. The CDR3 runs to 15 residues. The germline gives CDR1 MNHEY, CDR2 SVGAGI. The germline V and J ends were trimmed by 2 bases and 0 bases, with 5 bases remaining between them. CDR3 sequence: CASSYESSYNSPLHF. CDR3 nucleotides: TGTGCCAGCAGTTACGAGAGCTCCTATAATTCACCCCTCCACTTT.

CDR3 sequence: CASSFGPRRGPDTQYF. In DNA form, the CDR3 reads TGTGCCAGCAGTTTCGGGCCTCGGAGGGGGCCAGATACGCAGTATTTT. The chain employs TRBV28 and TRBJ2-3; D is possibly TRBD1 (7 bases). Deletions cut 3 bases from V and 4 bases from J, with 17 bases between. The CDR3 extends over 16 amino acids. Germline CDR1 MDHEN, CDR2 SYDVKM.

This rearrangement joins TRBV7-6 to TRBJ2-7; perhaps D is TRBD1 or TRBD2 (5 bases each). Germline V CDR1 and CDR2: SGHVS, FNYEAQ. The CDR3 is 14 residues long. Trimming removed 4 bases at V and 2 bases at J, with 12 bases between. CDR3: CASSSGTLAYEQYF. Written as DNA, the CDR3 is TGTGCCAGCAGCTCTGGGACGCTCGCCTACGAGCAGTACTTC.

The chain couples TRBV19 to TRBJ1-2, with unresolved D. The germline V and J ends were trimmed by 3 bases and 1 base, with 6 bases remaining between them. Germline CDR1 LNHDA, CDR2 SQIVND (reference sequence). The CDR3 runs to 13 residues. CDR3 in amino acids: CASSIEVNYGYTF. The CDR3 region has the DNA TGTGCCAGTAGTATTGAGGTTAACTATGGCTACACCTTC.

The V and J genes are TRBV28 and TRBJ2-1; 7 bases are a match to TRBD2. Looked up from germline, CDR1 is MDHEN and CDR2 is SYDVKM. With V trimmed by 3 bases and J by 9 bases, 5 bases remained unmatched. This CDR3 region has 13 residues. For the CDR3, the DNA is TGTGCCAGCAGTTTTGCGGGAGAGGCTGAGCAGTTCTTC. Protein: CASSFAGEAEQFF.

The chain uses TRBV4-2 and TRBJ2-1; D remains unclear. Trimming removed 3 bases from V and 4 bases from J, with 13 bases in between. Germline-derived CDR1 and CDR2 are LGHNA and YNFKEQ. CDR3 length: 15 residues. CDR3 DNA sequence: TGTGCCAGCAGCCACAGTACATGCGTTTACAATGAGCAGTTCTTC. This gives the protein CASSHSTCVYNEQFF.

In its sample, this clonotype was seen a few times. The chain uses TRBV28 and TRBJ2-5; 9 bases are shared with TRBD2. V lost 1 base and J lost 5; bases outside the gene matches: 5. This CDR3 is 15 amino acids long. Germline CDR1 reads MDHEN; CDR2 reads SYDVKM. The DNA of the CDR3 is TGTGCCAGCAGTTTATTAGCGGGGGTTGGTGAGACCCAGTACTTC. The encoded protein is CASSLLAGVGETQYF.

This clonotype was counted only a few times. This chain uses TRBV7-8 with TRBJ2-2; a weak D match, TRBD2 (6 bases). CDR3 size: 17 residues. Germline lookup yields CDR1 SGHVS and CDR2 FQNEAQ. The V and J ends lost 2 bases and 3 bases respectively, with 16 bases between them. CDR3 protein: CASSLSRASAYTGELFF. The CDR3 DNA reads TGTGCCAGCAGCTTAAGTCGGGCTAGCGCTTACACCGGGGAGCTGTTTTTT.

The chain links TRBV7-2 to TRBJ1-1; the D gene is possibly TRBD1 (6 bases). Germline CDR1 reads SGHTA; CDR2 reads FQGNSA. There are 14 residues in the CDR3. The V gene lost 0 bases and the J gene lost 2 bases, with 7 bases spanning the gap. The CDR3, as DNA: TGTGCCAGCAGCTTAGCACAGGGTAACACTGAAGCTTTCTTT. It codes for CASSLAQGNTEAFF.

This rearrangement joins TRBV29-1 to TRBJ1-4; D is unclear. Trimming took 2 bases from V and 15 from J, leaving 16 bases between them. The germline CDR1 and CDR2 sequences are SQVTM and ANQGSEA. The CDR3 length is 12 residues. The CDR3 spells CSVEKLGNKMFF. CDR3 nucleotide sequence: TGCAGCGTTGAAAAACTGGGCAATAAAATGTTTTTT.

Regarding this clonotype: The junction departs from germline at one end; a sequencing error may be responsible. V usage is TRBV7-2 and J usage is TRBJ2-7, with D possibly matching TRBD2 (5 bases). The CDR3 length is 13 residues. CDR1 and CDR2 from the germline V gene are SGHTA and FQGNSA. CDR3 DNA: TGTGCCAGCTGCTTAGCCCCGGGGTACGAGCAGTACTTC. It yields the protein CASCLAPGYEQYF.

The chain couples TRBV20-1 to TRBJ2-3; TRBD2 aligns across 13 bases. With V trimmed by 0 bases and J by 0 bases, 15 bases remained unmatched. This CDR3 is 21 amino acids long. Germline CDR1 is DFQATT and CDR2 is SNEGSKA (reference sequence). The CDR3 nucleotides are TGCAGTGCTAGAGACCCCGGGGGACTAGCGGGACCTTCCTCTAGCACAGATACGCAGTATTTT. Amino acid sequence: CSARDPGGLAGPSSSTDTQYF.

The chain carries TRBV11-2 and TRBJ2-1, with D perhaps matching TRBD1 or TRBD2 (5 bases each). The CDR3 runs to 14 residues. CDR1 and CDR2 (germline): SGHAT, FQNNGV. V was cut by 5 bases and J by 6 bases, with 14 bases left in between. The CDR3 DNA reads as TGTGCCAGCAGCCCCCGTTCGGGGACCAATGAGCAGTTCTTC. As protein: CASSPRSGTNEQFF.

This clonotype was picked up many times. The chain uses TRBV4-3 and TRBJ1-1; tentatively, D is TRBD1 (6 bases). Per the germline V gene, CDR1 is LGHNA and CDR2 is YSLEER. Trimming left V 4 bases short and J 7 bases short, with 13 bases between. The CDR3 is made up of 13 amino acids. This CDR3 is CASSPGTTGEAFF. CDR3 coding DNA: TGCGCCAGCAGCCCGGGGACAACAGGTGAAGCTTTCTTT.

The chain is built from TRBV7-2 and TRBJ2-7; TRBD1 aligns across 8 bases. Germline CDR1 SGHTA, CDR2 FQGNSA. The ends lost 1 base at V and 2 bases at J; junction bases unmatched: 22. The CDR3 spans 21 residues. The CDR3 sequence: CASSLEVQGAPKSSPTYEQYF. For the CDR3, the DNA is TGTGCCAGCAGCTTAGAAGTCCAGGGGGCGCCTAAATCAAGTCCTACCTACGAGCAGTACTTC.